These 24 T cell receptor beta chains were all obtained from the same sample, sequenced in a study of blood T cell repertoires in COVID-19 (dated by TCRdb to 2018 to 2021). Library method: the immunoSEQ multiplex PCR assay. The clones in this table, taken by TCRdb from immuneACCESS, are in-frame only. Not every clone is retained; where verified, under half of the shortfall comes from an unresolved V gene, and the cause of the rest is unknown. A total of some 300,000 clones appear in this sample, around 88% of them only once. The top ten hold 6.9% of the sample. Sequenced input: peripheral blood. The receptors shown here come from a woman aged 30 to 39 who had recovered from COVID-19.

V usage is TRBV30 and J usage is TRBJ1-4; no clear D. Germline V lookup: CDR1 GTSNPN, CDR2 SVGIG (reference sequence). This CDR3 contains 14 residues. The germline V and J ends were trimmed by 1 base and 3 bases, with 9 bases remaining between them. The CDR3 protein is CAWSDLESNEKLFF. The CDR3 nucleotides are TGTGCCTGGAGTGACTTAGAATCTAATGAAAAACTGTTTTTT.

The chain joins TRBV5-1 to TRBJ1-3; 8 nucleotides align to TRBD1. Germline V gene sequence: CDR1 SGHRS, CDR2 YFSETQ. CDR3 size: 17 residues. Trimming removed 2 bases from V and 3 bases from J; junction bases left unmatched: 10. The CDR3 nucleotides are TGCGCCAGCAGCTTCACCGGGACAGGTTTAATTGGAAACACCATATATTTT. It yields the protein CASSFTGTGLIGNTIYF. Using reference TRBV5-1 and TRBJ1-3 for the parts outside the CDR3, the full variable domain is KAGVTQTPRYLIKTRGQQVTLSCSPISGHRSVSWYQQTPGQGLQFLFEYFSETQRNKGNFPGRFSGRQFSNSRSEMNVSTLELGDSALYLCASSFTGTGLIGNTIYFGEGSWLTVV.

The chain carries TRBV12-3 or TRBV12-4 and TRBJ2-7; 10 bases fit TRBD1. Germline trimming cut 6 bases from V and 3 bases from J; bases unmatched to any gene: 2. This CDR3 contains 13 residues. CDR3 DNA sequence: TGTGCCAGCAGAGGGGACAGGGGCTACGAGCAGTACTTC. This encodes CASRGDRGYEQYF.

This chain links TRBV5-1 with TRBJ1-2, with a tentative D call TRBD1 (6 bases). CDR1 SGHRS and CDR2 YFSETQ come from the germline V gene. V lost 5 bases and J lost 8, with 19 bases in between. The length of the CDR3 is 14 residues. The CDR3 sequence is CASRSGDRPGGYTF. In DNA form, the CDR3 reads TGCGCCAGCAGGTCAGGAGACAGGCCTGGAGGCTACACCTTC.

The chain joins TRBV3-1 (or the pseudogene TRBV3-2) to TRBJ1-1; weak D call: TRBD1 (5 bases). Germline V CDR1 and CDR2: LGHDT, YNNKEL (reference sequence). CDR3 length equals 14 residues. V was trimmed by 6 bases and J by 5 bases, leaving 16 bases between them. CDR3 in DNA: TGTGCCAGCAGAAACCAGGGTTCTATAACTGAAGCTTTCTTT. Encoded protein: CASRNQGSITEAFF.

This rearrangement joins TRBV5-5 to TRBJ1-1, with no clear D. Germline V CDR1 and CDR2: SGHKS, YYEKEE (reference sequence). V lost 2 bases, J lost 7 bases, and 12 bases lay in between. The CDR3 is 13 amino acids. CDR3: CASSFAEEVEAFF. The CDR3 nucleotides are TGTGCCAGCAGCTTTGCAGAGGAGGTTGAAGCTTTCTTT.

The genes are TRBV9 and TRBJ2-3; 14 bases map to TRBD2. With 3 bases clipped from V and 0 bases from J, the junction kept 6 bases outside the gene matches. In germline, CDR1 is SGDLS, CDR2 YYNGEE. The CDR3 length is 18 residues. CDR3 coding DNA: TGTGCCAGCAGCGCCCAGGGACTAGCGGGGGTAAGCACAGATACGCAGTATTTT. It specifies CASSAQGLAGVSTDTQYF. Filled out from reference TRBV9 and TRBJ2-3, the complete variable domain reads DSGVTQTPKHLITATGQRVTLRCSPRSGDLSVYWYQQSLDQGLQFLIQYYNGEERAKGNILERFSAQQFPDLHSELNLSSLELGDSALYFCASSAQGLAGVSTDTQYFGPGTRLTVL.

This rearrangement joins TRBV5-5 to TRBJ1-5; D possibly corresponds to TRBD1 (6 bases). The germline V gene encodes CDR1 SGHKS and CDR2 YYEKEE (reference sequence). The CDR3 contains 17 residues. Trimming cost V 4 bases and J 3 bases, with 20 bases left between them. The CDR3: CASSGLGQPTTNQPQHF. The CDR3 DNA follows: TGTGCCAGCAGCGGATTAGGACAGCCTACCACCAATCAGCCCCAGCATTTT.

The V gene is TRBV28, the J gene TRBJ1-1; perhaps TRBD1 as D (5 bases). This CDR3 contains 16 residues. CDR1 and CDR2 from the germline V gene are MDHEN and SYDVKM. Trimming left V 8 bases short and J 3 bases short, with 22 bases between. CDR3 coding DNA: TGTGCCAGCTCACCCAGTCCCAGGGTTGGAGACACTGAAGCTTTCTTT. Protein product: CASSPSPRVGDTEAFF. The variable domain in full, completed from reference TRBV28 and TRBJ1-1, reads DVKVTQSSRYLVKRTGEKVFLECVQDMDHENMFWYRQDPGLGLRLIYFSYDVKMKEKGDIPEGYSVSREKKERFSLILESASTNQTSMYLCASSPSPRVGDTEAFFGQGTRLTVV.

CDR3 sequence reads: CASSLRQDNEQFF. The CDR3 region has the DNA TGTGCCAGCAGCCTTAGACAGGACAATGAGCAGTTCTTC. The V call is TRBV3-1 (or the pseudogene TRBV3-2), the J call TRBJ2-1, with D possibly TRBD1 on 6 matching bases. Germline lookup yields CDR1 LGHDT and CDR2 YNNKEL (reference sequence). This CDR3 is 13 amino acids long. The V end was cut by 4 bases, the J end by 5 bases, with 9 bases between.

This chain uses TRBV28 with TRBJ1-2; 8 bases are shared with TRBD1. CDR3 size: 12 residues. The germline CDR1 and CDR2 sequences are MDHEN and SYDVKM. V dropped 9 bases and J dropped 6; count of bases not matched to a gene: 6. The CDR3 loop reads CASSGTGHGYTF. The CDR3 bases are TGTGCCAGTTCCGGGACAGGTCATGGCTACACCTTC.

The chain carries TRBV25-1 and TRBJ1-1; D gene unclear. V lost 3 bases and J 6 bases, leaving 14 bases between the germline ends. Germline V gene sequence: CDR1 MGHDK, CDR2 SYGVNS. This CDR3 spans 14 amino acids. The CDR3 region has the DNA TGTGCCAGCAGTGATACGGTTCAAATGTCTGAAGCTTTCTTT. Translated: CASSDTVQMSEAFF.

The gene calls are TRBV27 and TRBJ1-2; 11 nucleotides align to TRBD1. CDR1 MNHEY and CDR2 SMNVEV come from the germline V gene (reference sequence). The CDR3 spans 15 residues. J lost 7 bases, V lost 5 bases, and 9 bases had no gene match. The CDR3 bases are TGTGCCAGCAGTCCCCGGACAGGGGGCGCGTTTGGCTACACCTTC. Protein product: CASSPRTGGAFGYTF.

This clone came up once. The rearrangement uses TRBV7-3 and TRBJ2-1, with TRBD2 as a possible D gene (6 bases). The CDR3 contains 15 residues. CDR1 SGHTA and CDR2 FQGTGA come from the germline V gene. The V end was cut by 3 bases, the J end by 9 bases, with 18 bases between. CDR3 in amino acids: CASSFSPRGVGEQFF. Written as DNA, the CDR3 is TGTGCCAGCAGCTTTTCTCCGCGGGGAGTCGGTGAGCAGTTCTTC.

The chain links TRBV30 to TRBJ1-2; the D is unclear. From germline, CDR1 is GTSNPN and CDR2 SVGIG (reference sequence). The CDR3 totals 12 residues. V dropped 3 bases and J dropped 7 bases, with 12 bases sitting between them. CDR3 region: CAWSWALGGYTF. CDR3 sequence (DNA): TGTGCCTGGAGCTGGGCTTTAGGTGGCTACACCTTC.

The V and J genes are TRBV7-8 and TRBJ2-2; the D gene is possibly TRBD1 (5 bases). The CDR3 has 15 amino acids. V gave up 1 base and J gave up 5 bases, with 11 bases separating them. Germline values: CDR1 SGHVS, CDR2 FQNEAQ. As DNA, the CDR3 is TGTGCCAGCAGCTTAGGGCAGGGTATGACCGGGGAGCTGTTTTTT. This encodes CASSLGQGMTGELFF.

This clone was observed once. The chain links TRBV9 to TRBJ2-7, with 7 bases lining up with TRBD1. The CDR3 covers 15 residues. Germline values: CDR1 SGDLS, CDR2 YYNGEE. With V trimmed by 0 bases and J by 0 bases, 3 bases remained unmatched. CDR3 nucleotide sequence: TGTGCCAGCAGCGTAGCAGGGGGTAGCTCCTACGAGCAGTACTTC. This gives the protein CASSVAGGSSYEQYF.

The V call is TRBV16, the J call TRBJ2-7; 9 nucleotides match TRBD1. The CDR3 runs 15 residues. Per the germline V gene, CDR1 is KGHSY and CDR2 is FQNENV. Trimming removed 4 bases from V and 7 bases from J; junction bases left unmatched: 11. This chain's CDR3 is CASSPRGQGFGEQYF. CDR3 in DNA: TGTGCCAGCAGCCCTCGGGGACAGGGTTTTGGTGAGCAGTACTTC.

CDR3 protein: CASSDDRGNTEAFF. The CDR3 DNA sequence: TGTGCCAGCAGCGATGACAGGGGAAACACTGAAGCTTTCTTT. The V gene is TRBV5-8, the J gene TRBJ1-1, with 8 nucleotides matching TRBD1. The CDR3 extends over 14 amino acids. Germline loops: CDR1 SGHTS, CDR2 YDEGEE. Losses at the gene ends were 4 bases for V and 2 bases for J; bases not matched to a gene: 4. The full variable domain, completed using reference TRBV5-8 and TRBJ1-1, is EAGVTQSPTHLIKTRGQQATLRCSPISGHTSVYWYQQALGLGLQFLLWYDEGEERNRGNFPPRFSGRQFPNYSSELNVNALELEDSALYLCASSDDRGNTEAFFGQGTRLTVV.

This clone was counted at least ten times. This chain uses TRBV27 with TRBJ1-5; weak D call: TRBD1 (5 bases). This CDR3 contains 16 residues. Deletions cut 6 bases from V and 6 bases from J, with 21 bases between. CDR1 and CDR2 (germline): MNHEY, SMNVEV (reference sequence). CDR3 sequence (DNA): TGTGCCAGCAGCCCCCTGTGGGGGAGGAGGGGTCAGCCCCAGCATTTT. It encodes CASSPLWGRRGQPQHF.

This clone appeared a single time. The genes are TRBV28 and TRBJ1-5, with D tentatively TRBD1 (5 bases). Trimming pared 2 bases from V and 3 bases from J, leaving 17 bases between. Germline V gene sequence: CDR1 MDHEN, CDR2 SYDVKM. The length of the CDR3 is 17 residues. The CDR3 DNA follows: TGTGCCAGCAGTTTACCCACAGGAAGCCCTACCAATCAGCCCCAGCATTTT. Its translation: CASSLPTGSPTNQPQHF.

V gene TRBV30 combines with J gene TRBJ1-4; tentative D call: TRBD1 (6 bases). V was clipped by 6 bases and J by 2 bases, with 19 bases between them. CDR1 is GTSNPN, CDR2 SVGIG, per germline (reference sequence). There are 16 residues in the CDR3. The CDR3 nucleotides are TGTGCCTGTACGGGGGGCAGGGAGGGGACTAATGAAAAACTGTTTTTT. Protein product: CACTGGREGTNEKLFF.

This clone appeared a single time. The chain couples TRBV14 to TRBJ2-2; TRBD2 might be the D (5 bases). Germline CDR1 SGHDN, CDR2 FVKESK. V lost 6 bases and J 2 bases, leaving 7 bases between the germline ends. CDR3 length: 13 amino acids. Written as DNA, the CDR3 is TGTGCCAGCAGTCGGGGAAACACCGGGGAGCTGTTTTTT. Protein sequence: CASSRGNTGELFF.

This clone has a single count. The chain joins TRBV15 to TRBJ2-7; D may be TRBD1 (6 bases). Germline values: CDR1 LNHNV, CDR2 YYDKDF (reference sequence). The V end lost 5 bases, the J end lost 4 bases, and 15 bases lay between the germline ends. There are 14 residues in the CDR3. CDR3 nucleotide sequence: TGTGCCACCAGCGGAGTGGGGGCTGGATACGAGCAGTACTTC. It translates to CATSGVGAGYEQYF.